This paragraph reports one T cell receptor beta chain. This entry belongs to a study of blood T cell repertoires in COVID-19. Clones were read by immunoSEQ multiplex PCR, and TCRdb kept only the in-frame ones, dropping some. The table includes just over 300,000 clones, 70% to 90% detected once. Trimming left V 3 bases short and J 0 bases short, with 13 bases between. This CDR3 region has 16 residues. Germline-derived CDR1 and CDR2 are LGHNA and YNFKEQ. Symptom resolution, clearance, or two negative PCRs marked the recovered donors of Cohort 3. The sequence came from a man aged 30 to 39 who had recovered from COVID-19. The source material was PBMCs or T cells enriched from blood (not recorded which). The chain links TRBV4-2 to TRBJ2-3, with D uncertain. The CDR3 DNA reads TGTGCCAGCAGCCAGGGTGGAGTAATAAGCACAGATACGCAGTATTTT. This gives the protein CASSQGGVISTDTQYF.